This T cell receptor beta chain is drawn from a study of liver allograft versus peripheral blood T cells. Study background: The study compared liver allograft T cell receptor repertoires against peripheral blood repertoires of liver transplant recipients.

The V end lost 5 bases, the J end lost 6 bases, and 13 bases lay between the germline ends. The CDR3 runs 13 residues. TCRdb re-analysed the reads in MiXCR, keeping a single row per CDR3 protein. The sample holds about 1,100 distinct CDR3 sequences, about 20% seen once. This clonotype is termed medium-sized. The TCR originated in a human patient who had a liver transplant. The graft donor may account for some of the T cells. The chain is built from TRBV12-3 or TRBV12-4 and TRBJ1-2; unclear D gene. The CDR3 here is CASSPGPADGYTF. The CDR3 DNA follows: TGTGCCAGCAGTCCTGGGCCGGCGGATGGCTACACCTTC.